The clone carrying this TCR beta chain was counted only a few times. Its target is not known. These data come from a study of shared clonotypes between healthy human individuals. Study observations and caveats: Among donors, clonotype sharing was expected to be affected by sequencing depth. Around 5% was the fraction of naive CD4 clonotypes found shared across a few donors.

CDR3 length equals 16 residues. The V end lost 7 bases, the J end lost 4 bases, and 21 bases lay between the germline ends. Germline V gene sequence: CDR1 SNHLY, CDR2 FYNNEI. Genomic DNA (from each subset) was split evenly across several immunoSEQ plates. TCRdb keeps only in-frame clones here, not all; method: immunoSEQ multiplex PCR. The table includes approximately 2.5 million clones, approximately 92% detected once. This TCR derives from a young man in good health. Input material: naive CD4+ T cells sorted from blood. Subset indicated: CD45RA+ positively selected. The chain carries TRBV2 and TRBJ2-3; perhaps TRBD1 as D (6 bases). CDR3 sequence reads: CASIRRRTGTADTQYF. The DNA for the CDR3 is TGTGCCAGCATCCGACGGCGTACAGGGACGGCAGATACGCAGTATTTT.